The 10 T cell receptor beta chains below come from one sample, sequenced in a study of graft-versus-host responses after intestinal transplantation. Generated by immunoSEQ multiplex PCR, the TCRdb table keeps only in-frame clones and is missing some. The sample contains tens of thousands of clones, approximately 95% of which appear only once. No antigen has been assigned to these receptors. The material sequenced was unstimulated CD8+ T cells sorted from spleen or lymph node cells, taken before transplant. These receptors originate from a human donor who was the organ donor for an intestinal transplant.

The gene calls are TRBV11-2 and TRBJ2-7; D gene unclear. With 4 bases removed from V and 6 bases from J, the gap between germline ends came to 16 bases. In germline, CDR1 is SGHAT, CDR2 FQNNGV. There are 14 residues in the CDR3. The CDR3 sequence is CASSSLTYPPEQYF. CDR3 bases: TGTGCCAGCAGCTCTCTGACTTACCCTCCCGAGCAGTACTTC.

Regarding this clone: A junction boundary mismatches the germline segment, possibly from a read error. The CDR3 protein is CASSLPGGYGYTF. CDR3 bases: TGTGCGAGTAGTTTGCCCGGGGGCTATGGCTACACCTTC. This rearrangement joins TRBV19 to TRBJ1-2, with D tentatively TRBD1 (5 bases). This CDR3 contains 13 residues. CDR1 and CDR2 (germline): LNHDA, SQIVND (reference sequence). The full variable domain, rest sourced from reference TRBV19 and TRBJ1-2, is DGGITQSPKYLFRKEGQNVTLSCEQNLNHDAMYWYRQDPGQGLRLIYYSQIVNDFQKGDIAEGYSVSREKKESFPLTVTSAQKNPTAFYLCASSLPGGYGYTFGSGTRLTVV.

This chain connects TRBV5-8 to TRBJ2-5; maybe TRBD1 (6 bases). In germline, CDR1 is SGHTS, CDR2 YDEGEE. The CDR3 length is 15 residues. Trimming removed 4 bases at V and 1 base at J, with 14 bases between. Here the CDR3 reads CASSVGIGGQETQYF. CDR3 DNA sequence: TGTGCCAGCAGCGTGGGTATAGGGGGCCAAGAGACCCAGTACTTC.

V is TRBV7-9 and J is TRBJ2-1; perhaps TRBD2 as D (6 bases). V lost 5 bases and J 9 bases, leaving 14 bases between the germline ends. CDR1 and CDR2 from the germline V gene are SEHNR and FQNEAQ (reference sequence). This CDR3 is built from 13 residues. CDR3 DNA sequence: TGTGCCAGCAGCCCTCCCGGGCGGGGTGAGCAGTTCTTC. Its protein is CASSPPGRGEQFF.

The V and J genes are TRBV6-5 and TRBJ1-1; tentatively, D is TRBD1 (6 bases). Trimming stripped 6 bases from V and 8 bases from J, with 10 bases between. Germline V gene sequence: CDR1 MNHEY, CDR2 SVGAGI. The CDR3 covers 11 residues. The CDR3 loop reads CASSSGQEAFF. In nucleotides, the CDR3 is TGTGCCAGCAGCTCTGGACAGGAAGCTTTCTTT.

The CDR3 sequence is CASSEGLAGVLSYEQYF. CDR3 bases: TGTGCCAGCAGCGAGGGACTAGCGGGAGTATTGTCCTACGAGCAGTACTTC. The rearrangement uses TRBV5-6 and TRBJ2-7, with 14 bases that match TRBD2. Unmatched junction bases numbered 7, after V lost 4 bases and J lost 1 base. This CDR3 is 17 amino acids long. The V gene's germline CDR1 is SGHDT and CDR2 YYEEEE.

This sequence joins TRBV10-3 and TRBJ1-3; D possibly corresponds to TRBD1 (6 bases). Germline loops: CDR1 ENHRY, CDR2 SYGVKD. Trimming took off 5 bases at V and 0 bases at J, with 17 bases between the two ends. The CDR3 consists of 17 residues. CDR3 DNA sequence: TGTGCCATCAGTAAGAGACAGGCCCCCGCCTCTGGAAACACCATATATTTT. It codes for CAISKRQAPASGNTIYF.

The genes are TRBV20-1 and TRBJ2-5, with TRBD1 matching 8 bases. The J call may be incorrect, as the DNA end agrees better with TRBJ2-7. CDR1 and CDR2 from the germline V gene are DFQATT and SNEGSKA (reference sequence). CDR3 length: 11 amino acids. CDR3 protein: CIAGTGYEQYF. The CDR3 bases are TGCATTGCCGGGACAGGATACGAGCAGTACTTC.

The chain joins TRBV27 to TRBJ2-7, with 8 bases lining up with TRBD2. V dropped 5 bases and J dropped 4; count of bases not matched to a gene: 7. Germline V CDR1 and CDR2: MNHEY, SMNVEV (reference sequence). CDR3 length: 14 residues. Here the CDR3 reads CASSPPSGGYEQYF. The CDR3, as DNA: TGTGCCAGCAGTCCACCTTCGGGAGGGTACGAGCAGTACTTC.

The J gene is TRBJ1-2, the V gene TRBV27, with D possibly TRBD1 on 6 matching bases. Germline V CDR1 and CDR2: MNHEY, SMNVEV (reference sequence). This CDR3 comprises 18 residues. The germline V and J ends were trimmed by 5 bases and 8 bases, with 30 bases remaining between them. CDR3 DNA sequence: TGTGCCAGCAGTCCAGGTCCGTTTTATCGCCAACAGGGTAACGGCTACACCTTC. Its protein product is CASSPGPFYRQQGNGYTF.